This TCR beta chain was profiled in a study of control samples from healthy donors and cancer patients. Trimming removed 1 base from V and 8 bases from J, with 19 bases in between. CDR1 is SGHRS and CDR2 is YFSETQ in the germline V gene. The CDR3 covers 15 residues. Repertoires were generated with immunoSEQ multiplex PCR, while TCRdb's copy carries only in-frame clones and drops some. The profile shows around 50,000 clones, around nine tenths of them singletons. The sample comprised PBMCs. The gene calls are TRBV5-1 and TRBJ2-7; a weak D match, TRBD2 (7 bases). This TCR was sampled from a man aged 40-50 years with colorectal cancer. CDR3 amino acids: CASSLKGEGPRQQYF. Here the CDR3 DNA reads TGCGCCAGCAGCTTGAAGGGGGAGGGTCCTAGACAGCAGTACTTC.